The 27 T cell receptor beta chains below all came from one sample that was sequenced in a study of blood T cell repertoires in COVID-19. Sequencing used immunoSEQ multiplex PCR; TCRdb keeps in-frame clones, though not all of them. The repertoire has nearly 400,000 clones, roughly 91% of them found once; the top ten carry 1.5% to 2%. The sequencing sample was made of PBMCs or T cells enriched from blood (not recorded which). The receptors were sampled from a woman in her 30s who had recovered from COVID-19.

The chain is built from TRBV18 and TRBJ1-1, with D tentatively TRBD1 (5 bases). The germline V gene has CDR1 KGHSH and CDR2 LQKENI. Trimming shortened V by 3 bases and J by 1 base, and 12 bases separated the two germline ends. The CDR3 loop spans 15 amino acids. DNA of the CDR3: TGTGCCAGCTCACCCCAAGCAACAGGGAACACTGAAGCTTTCTTT. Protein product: CASSPQATGNTEAFF.

The CDR3 DNA sequence: TGTGCCAGCAGCTCACTAGCAGATACGCAGTATTTT. The encoded protein is CASSSLADTQYF. The J gene is TRBJ2-3, the V gene TRBV11-2; the D gene is possibly TRBD2 (5 bases). Germline CDR1 reads SGHAT; CDR2 reads FQNNGV. CDR3 length equals 12 residues. Trimming stripped 4 bases from V and 4 bases from J, with 6 bases between.

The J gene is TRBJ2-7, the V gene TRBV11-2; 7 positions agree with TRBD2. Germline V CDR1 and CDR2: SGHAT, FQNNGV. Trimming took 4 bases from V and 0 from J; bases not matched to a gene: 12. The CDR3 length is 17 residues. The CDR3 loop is CASSSKERDYSSYEQYF. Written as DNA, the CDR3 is TGTGCCAGCAGCTCGAAGGAACGGGACTACAGCTCCTACGAGCAGTACTTC.

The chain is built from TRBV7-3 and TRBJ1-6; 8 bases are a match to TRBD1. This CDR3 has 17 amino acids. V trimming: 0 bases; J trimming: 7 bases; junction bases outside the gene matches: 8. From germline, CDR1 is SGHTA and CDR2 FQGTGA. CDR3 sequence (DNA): TGTGCCAGCAGCTTAACAGGCAGGGGGCTGAAAAATTCACCCCTCCACTTT. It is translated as CASSLTGRGLKNSPLHF.

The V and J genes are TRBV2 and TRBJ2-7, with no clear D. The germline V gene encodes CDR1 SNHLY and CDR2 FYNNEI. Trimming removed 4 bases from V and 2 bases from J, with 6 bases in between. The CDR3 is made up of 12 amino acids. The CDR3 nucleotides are TGTGCCAGCAGTGGTATCCCCTACGAGCAGTACTTC. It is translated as CASSGIPYEQYF.

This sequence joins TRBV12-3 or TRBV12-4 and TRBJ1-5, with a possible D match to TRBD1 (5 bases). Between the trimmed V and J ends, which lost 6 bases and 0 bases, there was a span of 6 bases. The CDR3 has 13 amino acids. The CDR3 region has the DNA TGTGCCAGCAGCACAGGTAGCAATCAGCCCCAGCATTTT. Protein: CASSTGSNQPQHF.

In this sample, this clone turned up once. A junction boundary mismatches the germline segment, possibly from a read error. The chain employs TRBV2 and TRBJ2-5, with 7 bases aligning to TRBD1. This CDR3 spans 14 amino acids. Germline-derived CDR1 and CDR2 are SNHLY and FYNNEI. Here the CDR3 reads CASNIGTVQGTQYF. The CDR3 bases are TGTGCCAGCAATATCGGGACAGTACAAGGGACCCAGTACTTC.

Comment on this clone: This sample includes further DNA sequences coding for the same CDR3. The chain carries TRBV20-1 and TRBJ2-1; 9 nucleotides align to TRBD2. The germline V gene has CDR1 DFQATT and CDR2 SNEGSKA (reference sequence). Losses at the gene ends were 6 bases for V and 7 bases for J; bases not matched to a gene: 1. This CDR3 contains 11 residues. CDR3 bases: TGCAGTGCGGCGGGGGGGAATGAGCAGTTCTTC. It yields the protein CSAAGGNEQFF.

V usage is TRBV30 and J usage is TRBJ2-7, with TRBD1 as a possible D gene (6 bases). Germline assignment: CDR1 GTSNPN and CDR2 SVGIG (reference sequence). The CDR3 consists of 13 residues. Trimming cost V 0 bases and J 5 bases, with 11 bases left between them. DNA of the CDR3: TGTGCCTGGAGTGTACTCAGACAGGACGAGCAGTACTTC. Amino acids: CAWSVLRQDEQYF.

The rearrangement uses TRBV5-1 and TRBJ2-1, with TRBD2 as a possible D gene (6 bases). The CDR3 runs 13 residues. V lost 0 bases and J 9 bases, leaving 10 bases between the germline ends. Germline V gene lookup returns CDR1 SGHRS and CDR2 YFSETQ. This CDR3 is CASSLGGAAEQFF. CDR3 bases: TGCGCCAGCAGCTTGGGCGGGGCGGCTGAGCAGTTCTTC.

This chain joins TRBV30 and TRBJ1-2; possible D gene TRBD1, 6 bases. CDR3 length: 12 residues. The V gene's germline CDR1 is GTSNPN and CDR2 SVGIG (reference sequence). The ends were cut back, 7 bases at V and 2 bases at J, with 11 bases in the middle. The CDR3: CALLGGNYGYTF. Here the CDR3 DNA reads TGTGCCTTATTAGGGGGAAACTATGGCTACACCTTC.

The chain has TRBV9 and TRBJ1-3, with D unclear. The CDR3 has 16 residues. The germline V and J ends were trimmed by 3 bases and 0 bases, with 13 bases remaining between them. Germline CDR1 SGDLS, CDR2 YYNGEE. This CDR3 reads CASSGDTGTSGNTIYF. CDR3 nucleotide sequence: TGTGCCAGCAGCGGTGACACCGGCACCTCTGGAAACACCATATATTTT. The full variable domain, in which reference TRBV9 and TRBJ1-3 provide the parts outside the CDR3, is DSGVTQTPKHLITATGQRVTLRCSPRSGDLSVYWYQQSLDQGLQFLIQYYNGEERAKGNILERFSAQQFPDLHSELNLSSLELGDSALYFCASSGDTGTSGNTIYFGEGSWLTVV.

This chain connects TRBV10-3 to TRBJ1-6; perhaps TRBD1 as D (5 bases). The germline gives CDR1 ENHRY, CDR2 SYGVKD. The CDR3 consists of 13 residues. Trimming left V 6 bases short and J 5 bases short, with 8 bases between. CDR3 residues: CAIRTEDNSPLHF. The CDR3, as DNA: TGTGCCATCAGGACAGAGGATAATTCACCCCTCCACTTT.

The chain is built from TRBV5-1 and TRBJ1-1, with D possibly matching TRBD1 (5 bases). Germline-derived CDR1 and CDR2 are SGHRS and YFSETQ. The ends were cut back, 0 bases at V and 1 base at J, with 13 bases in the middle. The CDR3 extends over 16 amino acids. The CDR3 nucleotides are TGCGCCAGCAGCTTGGACCCAGGGAGGGGGAACACTGAAGCTTTCTTT. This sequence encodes CASSLDPGRGNTEAFF.

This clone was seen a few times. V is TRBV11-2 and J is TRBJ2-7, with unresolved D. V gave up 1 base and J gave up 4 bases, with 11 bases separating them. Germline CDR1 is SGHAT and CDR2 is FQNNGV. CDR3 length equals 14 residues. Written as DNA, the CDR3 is TGTGCCAGCAGCTTAGGAGGAAGTGGGTACGAGCAGTACTTC. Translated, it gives CASSLGGSGYEQYF.

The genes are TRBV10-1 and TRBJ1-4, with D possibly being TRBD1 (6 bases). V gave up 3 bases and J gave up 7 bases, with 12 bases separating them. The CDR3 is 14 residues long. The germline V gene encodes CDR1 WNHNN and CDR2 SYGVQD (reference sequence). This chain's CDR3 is CASSEGGVGEKLFF. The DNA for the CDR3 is TGCGCCAGCAGTGAAGGGGGTGTAGGTGAAAAACTGTTTTTT.

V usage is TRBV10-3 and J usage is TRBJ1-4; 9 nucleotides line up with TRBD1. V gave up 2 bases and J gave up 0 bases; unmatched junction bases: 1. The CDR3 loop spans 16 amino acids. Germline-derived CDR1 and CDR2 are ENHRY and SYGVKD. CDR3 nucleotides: TGTGCCATCAGTGAGAGGGACAGGGCAACTAATGAAAAACTGTTTTTT. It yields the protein CAISERDRATNEKLFF.

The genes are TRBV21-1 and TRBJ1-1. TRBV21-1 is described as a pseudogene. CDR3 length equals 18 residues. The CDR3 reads CASSSTESLSAMNTEAFF. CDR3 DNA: TGTGCCAGCAGCTCGACTGAGAGCCTATCCGCGATGAACACTGAAGCTTTCTTT.

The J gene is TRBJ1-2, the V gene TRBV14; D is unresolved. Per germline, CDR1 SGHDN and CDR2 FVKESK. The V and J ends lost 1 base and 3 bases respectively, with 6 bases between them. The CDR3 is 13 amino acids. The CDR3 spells CASSQVRHYGYTF. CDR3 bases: TGTGCCAGCAGCCAAGTGAGGCACTATGGCTACACCTTC.

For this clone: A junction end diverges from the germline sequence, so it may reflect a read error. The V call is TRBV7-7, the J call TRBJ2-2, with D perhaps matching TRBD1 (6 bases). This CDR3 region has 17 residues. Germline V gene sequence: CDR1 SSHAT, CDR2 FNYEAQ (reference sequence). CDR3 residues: CASSLETQGINTGELFF. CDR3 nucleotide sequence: TGTGCTAGCAGCTTGGAAACTCAGGGGATAAACACCGGGGAGCTGTTTTTT.

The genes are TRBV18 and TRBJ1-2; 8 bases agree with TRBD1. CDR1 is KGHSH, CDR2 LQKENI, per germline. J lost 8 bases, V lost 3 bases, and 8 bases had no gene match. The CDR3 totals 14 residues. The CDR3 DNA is TGTGCCAGCTCACCGGGGGGACAGGCTGCGGGCTACACCTTC. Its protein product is CASSPGGQAAGYTF.

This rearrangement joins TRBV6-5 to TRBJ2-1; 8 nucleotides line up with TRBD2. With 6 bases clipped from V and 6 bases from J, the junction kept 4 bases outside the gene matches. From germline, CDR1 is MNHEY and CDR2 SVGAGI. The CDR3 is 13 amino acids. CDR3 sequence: CASSTSGVNEQFF. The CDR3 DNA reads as TGTGCCAGCAGCACTAGCGGTGTCAATGAGCAGTTCTTC.

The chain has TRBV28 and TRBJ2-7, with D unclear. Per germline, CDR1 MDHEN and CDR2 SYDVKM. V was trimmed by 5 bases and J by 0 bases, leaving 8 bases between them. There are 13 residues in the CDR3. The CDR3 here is CASSPRSSYEQYF. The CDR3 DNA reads TGTGCCAGCAGTCCGAGGTCCTCCTACGAGCAGTACTTC.

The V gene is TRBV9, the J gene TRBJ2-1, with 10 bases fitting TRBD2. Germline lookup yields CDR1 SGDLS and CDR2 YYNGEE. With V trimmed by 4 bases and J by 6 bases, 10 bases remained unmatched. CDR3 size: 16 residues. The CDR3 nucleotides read TGTGCCAGCAGCCCCGTCCAGCGGGGGGGCCTCAATGAGCAGTTCTTC. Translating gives CASSPVQRGGLNEQFF.

CDR3 DNA: TGTGCCTGGAGAATCCCACGAGTCTATGGCTACACCTTC. Translated, it gives CAWRIPRVYGYTF. The chain is built from TRBV30 and TRBJ1-2; D uncertain. The CDR3 covers 13 residues. Between the trimmed V and J ends, which lost 3 bases and 4 bases, there was a span of 12 bases. Germline CDR1 is GTSNPN and CDR2 is SVGIG (reference sequence).

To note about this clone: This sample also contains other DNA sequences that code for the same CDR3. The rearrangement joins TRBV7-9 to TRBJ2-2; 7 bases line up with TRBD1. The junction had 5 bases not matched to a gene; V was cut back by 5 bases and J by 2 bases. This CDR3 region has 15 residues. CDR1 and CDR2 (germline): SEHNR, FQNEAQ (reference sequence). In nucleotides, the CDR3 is TGTGCCAGCAGCCTGTCAGGGGGTAACACCGGGGAGCTGTTTTTT. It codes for CASSLSGGNTGELFF. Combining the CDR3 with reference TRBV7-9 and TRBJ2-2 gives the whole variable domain DTGVSQNPRHKITKRGQNVTFRCDPISEHNRLYWYRQTLGQGPEFLTYFQNEAQLEKSRLLSDRFSAERPKGSFSTLEIQRTEQGDSAMYLCASSLSGGNTGELFFGEGSRLTVL.

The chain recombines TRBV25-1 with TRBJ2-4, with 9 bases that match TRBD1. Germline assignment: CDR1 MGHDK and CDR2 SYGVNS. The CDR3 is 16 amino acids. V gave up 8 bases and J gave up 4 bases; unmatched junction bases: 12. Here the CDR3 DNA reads TGTGCCAGCGGGGAAAGGGGACAGGGCCTTAAAAACATTCAGTACTTC. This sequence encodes CASGERGQGLKNIQYF.